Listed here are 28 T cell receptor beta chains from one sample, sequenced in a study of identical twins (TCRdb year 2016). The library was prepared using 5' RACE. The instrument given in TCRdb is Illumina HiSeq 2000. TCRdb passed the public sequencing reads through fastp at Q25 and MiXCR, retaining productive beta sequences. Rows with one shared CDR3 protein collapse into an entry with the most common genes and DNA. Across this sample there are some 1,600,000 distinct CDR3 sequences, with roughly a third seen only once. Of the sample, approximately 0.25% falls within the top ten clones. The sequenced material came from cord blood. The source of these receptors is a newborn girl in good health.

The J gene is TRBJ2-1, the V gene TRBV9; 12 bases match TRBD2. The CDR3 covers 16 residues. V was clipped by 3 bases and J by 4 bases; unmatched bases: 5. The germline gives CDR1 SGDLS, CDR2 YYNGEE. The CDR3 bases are TGTGCCAGCAGCGGAGGACTAGCGGGGCAATACAATGAGCAGTTCTTC. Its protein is CASSGGLAGQYNEQFF.

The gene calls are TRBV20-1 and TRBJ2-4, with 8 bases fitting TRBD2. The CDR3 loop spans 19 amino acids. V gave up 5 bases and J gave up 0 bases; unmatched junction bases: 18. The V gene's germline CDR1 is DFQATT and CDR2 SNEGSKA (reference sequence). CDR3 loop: CSAPSRGGTPLGAKNIQYF. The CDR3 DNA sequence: TGCAGTGCTCCCTCCCGGGGGGGGACCCCCCTAGGAGCCAAAAACATTCAGTACTTC.

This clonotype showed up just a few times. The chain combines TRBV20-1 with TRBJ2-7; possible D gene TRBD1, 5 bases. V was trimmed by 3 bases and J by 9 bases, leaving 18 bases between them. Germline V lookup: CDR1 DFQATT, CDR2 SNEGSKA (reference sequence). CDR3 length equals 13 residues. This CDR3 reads CSASKISQGWQYF. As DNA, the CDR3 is TGCAGTGCTAGTAAGATATCCCAGGGATGGCAGTACTTC.

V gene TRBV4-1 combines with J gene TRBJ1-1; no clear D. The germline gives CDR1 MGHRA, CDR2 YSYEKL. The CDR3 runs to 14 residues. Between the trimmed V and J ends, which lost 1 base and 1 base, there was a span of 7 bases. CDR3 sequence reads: CASSQVRENTEAFF. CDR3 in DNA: TGCGCCAGCAGCCAAGTGAGGGAGAACACTGAAGCTTTCTTT.

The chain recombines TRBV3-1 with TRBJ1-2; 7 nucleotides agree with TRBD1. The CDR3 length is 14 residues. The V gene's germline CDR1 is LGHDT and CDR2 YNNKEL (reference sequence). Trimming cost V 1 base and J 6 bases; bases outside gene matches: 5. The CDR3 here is CASSQAGTANGYTF. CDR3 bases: TGTGCCAGCAGCCAAGCCGGGACAGCCAATGGCTACACCTTC.

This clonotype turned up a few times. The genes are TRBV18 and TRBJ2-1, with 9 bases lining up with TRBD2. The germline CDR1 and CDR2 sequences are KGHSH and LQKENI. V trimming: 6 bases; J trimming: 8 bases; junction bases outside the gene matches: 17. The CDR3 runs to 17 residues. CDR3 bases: TGTGCCAGCTCGGCCATCCTTAGCGGGGGAAGGCCTTATGAGCAGTTCTTC. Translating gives CASSAILSGGRPYEQFF. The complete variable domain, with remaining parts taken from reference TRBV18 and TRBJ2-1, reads NAGVMQNPRHLVRRRGQEARLRCSPMKGHSHVYWYRQLPEEGLKFMVYLQKENIIDESGMPKERFSAEFPKEGPSILRIQQVVRGDSAAYFCASSAILSGGRPYEQFFGPGTRLTVL.

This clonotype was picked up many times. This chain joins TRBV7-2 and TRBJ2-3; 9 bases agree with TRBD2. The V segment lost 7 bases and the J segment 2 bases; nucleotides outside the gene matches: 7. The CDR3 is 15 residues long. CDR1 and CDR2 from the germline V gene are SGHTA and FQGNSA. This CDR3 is CASILAGVLTDTQYF. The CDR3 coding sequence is TGTGCCAGCATTTTAGCGGGGGTGCTCACAGATACGCAGTATTTT.

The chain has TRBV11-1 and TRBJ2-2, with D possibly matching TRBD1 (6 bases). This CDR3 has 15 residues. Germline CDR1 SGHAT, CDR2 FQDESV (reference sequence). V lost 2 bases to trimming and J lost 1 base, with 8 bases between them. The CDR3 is CASSLYRVNTGELFF. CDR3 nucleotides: TGTGCCAGCAGCTTATACAGGGTGAACACCGGGGAGCTGTTTTTT.

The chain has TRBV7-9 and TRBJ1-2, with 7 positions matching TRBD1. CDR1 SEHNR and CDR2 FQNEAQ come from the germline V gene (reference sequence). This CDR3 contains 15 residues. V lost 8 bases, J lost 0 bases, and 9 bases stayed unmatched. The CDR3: CASGDSGGTNYGYTF. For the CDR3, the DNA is TGTGCCAGCGGGGACAGTGGAGGGACTAACTATGGCTACACCTTC.

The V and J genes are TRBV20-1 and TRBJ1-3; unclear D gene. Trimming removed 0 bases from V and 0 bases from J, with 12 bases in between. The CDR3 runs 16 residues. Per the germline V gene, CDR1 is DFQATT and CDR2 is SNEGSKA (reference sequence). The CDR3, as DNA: TGCAGTGCTAGAGATGGTACGATGAGCTCTGGAAACACCATATATTTT. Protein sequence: CSARDGTMSSGNTIYF.

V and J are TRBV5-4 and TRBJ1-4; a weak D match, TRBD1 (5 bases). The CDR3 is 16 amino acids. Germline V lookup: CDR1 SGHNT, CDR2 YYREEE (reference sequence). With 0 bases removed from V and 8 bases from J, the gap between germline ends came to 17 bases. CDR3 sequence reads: CASSLGPLGGTEKLFF. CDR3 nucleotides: TGTGCCAGCAGCTTGGGCCCCTTGGGCGGGACCGAAAAACTGTTTTTT. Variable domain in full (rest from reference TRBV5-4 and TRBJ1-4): ETGVTQSPTHLIKTRGQQVTLRCSSQSGHNTVSWYQQALGQGPQFIFQYYREEENGRGNFPPRFSGLQFPNYSSELNVNALELDDSALYLCASSLGPLGGTEKLFFGSGTQLSVL.

The CDR3 loop reads CASRFTSGEGDTQYF. For the CDR3, the DNA is TGTGCCAGCAGGTTTACTAGCGGGGAAGGAGATACGCAGTATTTT. The chain has TRBV7-2 and TRBJ2-3; 10 positions agree with TRBD2. J gave up 5 bases and V 6 bases, and 8 bases lay outside the gene matches. The CDR3 runs to 15 residues. In germline, CDR1 is SGHTA, CDR2 FQGNSA. The variable domain in full, with the rest retrieved from reference TRBV7-2 and TRBJ2-3, is GAGVSQSPSNKVTEKGKDVELRCDPISGHTALYWYRQSLGQGLEFLIYFQGNSAPDKSGLPSDRFSAERTGGSVSTLTIQRTQQEDSAVYLCASRFTSGEGDTQYFGPGTRLTVL.

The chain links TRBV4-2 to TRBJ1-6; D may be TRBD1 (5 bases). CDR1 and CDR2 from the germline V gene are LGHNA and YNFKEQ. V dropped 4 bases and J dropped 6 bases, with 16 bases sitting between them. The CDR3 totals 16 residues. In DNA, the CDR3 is TGTGCCAGCAGCCGCATCCGGGACGGCTTTAATTCACCCCTCCACTTT. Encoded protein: CASSRIRDGFNSPLHF.

DNA for the CDR3: TGTGCCATCAGTGAGTTGGCCGGGACTAATGAAAAACTGTTTTTT. Translated: CAISELAGTNEKLFF. The rearrangement joins TRBV10-3 to TRBJ1-4, with unresolved D. The length of the CDR3 is 15 residues. Deletions cut 1 base from V and 2 bases from J, with 8 bases between. The germline gives CDR1 ENHRY, CDR2 SYGVKD.

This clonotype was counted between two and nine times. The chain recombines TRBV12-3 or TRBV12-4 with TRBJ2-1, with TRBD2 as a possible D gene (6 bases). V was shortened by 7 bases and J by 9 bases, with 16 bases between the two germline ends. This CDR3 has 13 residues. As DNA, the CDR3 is TGTGCCAGCAATGATGCGGGGTATGGTGAGCAGTTCTTC. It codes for CASNDAGYGEQFF.

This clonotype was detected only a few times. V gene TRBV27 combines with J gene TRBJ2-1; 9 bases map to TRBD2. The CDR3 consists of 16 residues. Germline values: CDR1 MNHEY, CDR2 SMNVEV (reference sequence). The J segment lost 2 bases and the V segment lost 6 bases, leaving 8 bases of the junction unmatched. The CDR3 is CASSRLAEGPYNEQFF. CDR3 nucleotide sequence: TGTGCCAGCAGCAGACTAGCGGAGGGGCCCTACAATGAGCAGTTCTTC.

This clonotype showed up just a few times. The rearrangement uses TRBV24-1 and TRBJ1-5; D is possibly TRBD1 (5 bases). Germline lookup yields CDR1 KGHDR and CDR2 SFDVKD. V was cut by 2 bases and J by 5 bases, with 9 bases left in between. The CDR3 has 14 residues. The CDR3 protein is CATSDSQTDQPQHF. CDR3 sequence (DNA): TGTGCCACCAGTGATTCTCAGACAGATCAGCCCCAGCATTTT.

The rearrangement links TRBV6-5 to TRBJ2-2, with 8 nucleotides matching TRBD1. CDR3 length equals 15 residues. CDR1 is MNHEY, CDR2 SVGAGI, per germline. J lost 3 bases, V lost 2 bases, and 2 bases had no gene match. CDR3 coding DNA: TGTGCCAGCAGTTACGGGACAGGTCACACCGGGGAGCTGTTTTTT. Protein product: CASSYGTGHTGELFF.

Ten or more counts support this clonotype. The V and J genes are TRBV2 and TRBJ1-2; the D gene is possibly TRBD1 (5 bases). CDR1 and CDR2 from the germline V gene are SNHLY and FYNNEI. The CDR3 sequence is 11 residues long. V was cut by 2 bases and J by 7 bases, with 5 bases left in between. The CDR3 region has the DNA TGTGCCAGCAGTGAACAGGGTGGCTACACCTTC. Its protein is CASSEQGGYTF. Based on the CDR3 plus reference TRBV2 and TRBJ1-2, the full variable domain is EPEVTQTPSHQVTQMGQEVILRCVPISNHLYFYWYRQILGQKVEFLVSFYNNEISEKSEIFDDQFSVERPDGSNFTLKIRSTKLEDSAMYFCASSEQGGYTFGSGTRLTVV.

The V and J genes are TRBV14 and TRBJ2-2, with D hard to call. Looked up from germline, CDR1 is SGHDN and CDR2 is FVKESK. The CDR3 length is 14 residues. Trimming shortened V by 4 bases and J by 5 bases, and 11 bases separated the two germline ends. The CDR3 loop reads CASSPTTWTGELFF. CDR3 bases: TGTGCCAGCAGCCCCACTACATGGACCGGGGAGCTGTTTTTT.

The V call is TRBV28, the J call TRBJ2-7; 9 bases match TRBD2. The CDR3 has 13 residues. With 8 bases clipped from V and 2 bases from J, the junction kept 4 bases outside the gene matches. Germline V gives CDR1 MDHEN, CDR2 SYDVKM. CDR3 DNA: TGTGCCAGCCGCGGACTAGCGCCCTACGAGCAGTACTTC. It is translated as CASRGLAPYEQYF.

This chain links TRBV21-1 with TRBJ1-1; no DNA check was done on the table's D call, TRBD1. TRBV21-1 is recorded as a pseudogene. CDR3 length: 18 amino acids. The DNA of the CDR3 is TGTGCCGGCAGCAAAGATCCCGGGACAGGGGATATGAACACTGAAGCTTTCTTT. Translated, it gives CAGSKDPGTGDMNTEAFF.

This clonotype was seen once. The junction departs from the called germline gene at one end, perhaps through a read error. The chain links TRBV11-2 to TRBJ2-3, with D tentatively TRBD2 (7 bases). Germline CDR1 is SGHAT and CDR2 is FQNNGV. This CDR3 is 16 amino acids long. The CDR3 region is CASSLRGGGGTGTQYF. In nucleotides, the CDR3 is TGTGCCAGCAGCTTAAGGGGGGGTGGTGGCACAGGTACGCAGTATTTT.

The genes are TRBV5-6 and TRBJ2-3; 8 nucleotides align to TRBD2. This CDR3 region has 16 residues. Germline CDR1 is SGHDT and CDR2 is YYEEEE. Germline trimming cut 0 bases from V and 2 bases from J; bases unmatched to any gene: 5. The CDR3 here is CASSLVGAGVTDTQYF. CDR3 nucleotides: TGTGCCAGCAGCTTGGTTGGAGCGGGAGTCACAGATACGCAGTATTTT.

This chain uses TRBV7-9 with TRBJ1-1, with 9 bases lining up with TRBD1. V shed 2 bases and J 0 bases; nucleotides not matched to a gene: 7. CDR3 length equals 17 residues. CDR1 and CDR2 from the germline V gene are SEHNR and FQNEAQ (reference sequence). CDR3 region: CASSLWDRVRLNTEAFF. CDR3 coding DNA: TGTGCCAGCAGCTTATGGGACAGGGTAAGGTTGAACACTGAAGCTTTCTTT.

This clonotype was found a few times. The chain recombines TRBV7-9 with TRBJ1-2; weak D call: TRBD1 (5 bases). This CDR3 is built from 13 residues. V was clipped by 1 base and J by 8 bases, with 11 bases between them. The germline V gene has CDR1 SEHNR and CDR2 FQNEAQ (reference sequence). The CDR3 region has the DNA TGTGCCAGCAGCTTAGGGGGGACGGACGGCTACACCTTC. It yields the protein CASSLGGTDGYTF.

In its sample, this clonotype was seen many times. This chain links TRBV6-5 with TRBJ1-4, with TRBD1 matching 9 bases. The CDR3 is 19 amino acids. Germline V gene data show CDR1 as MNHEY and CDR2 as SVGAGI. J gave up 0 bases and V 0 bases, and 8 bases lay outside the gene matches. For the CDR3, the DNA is TGTGCCAGCAGTTACTCGACTGGGACAGGGTTAGCAACTAATGAAAAACTGTTTTTT. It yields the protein CASSYSTGTGLATNEKLFF.

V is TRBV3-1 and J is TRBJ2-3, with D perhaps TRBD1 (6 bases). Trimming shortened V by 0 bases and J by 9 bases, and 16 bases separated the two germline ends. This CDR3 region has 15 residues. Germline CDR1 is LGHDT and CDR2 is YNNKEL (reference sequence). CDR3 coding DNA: TGTGCCAGCAGCCAAGAGTTCGGGACGAGGGGGACGCAGTATTTT. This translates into CASSQEFGTRGTQYF.